These 7 T cell receptor beta chains share one sample of origin, sequenced in a study of radiotherapy plus CTLA-4 blockade in lung cancer. The protocol was immunoSEQ multiplex PCR, while the TCRdb copy is restricted to in-frame clones and leaves out a portion. Of under 40,000 clones listed, roughly 70% are singletons. The sample in question was peripheral blood, obtained from a patient treated with radiotherapy plus ipilimumab. Source of these receptors: a human donor with non-small cell lung cancer who had stable disease on radiotherapy plus ipilimumab.

The chain couples TRBV5-1 to TRBJ2-1; 9 bases line up with TRBD2. This CDR3 has 14 amino acids. After removal of 2 bases from V and 9 bases from J, the junction contained 6 bases not matched to a gene. Germline CDR1 is SGHRS and CDR2 is YFSETQ. The CDR3 DNA is TGCGCCAGCAGCTTAGCGGGAGGAAGTAGTGAGCAGTTCTTC. Translated: CASSLAGGSSEQFF.

There are a few counts of this clone. The chain employs TRBV5-8 and TRBJ2-1; D unresolved. Looked up from germline, CDR1 is SGHTS and CDR2 is YDEGEE. Trimming cost V 2 bases and J 7 bases, with 7 bases left between them. There are 12 residues in the CDR3. In DNA, the CDR3 is TGTGCCAGCAGCTTCGGGTGGAATGAGCAGTTCTTC. Its protein is CASSFGWNEQFF.

The V call is TRBV7-2, the J call TRBJ2-1, with D hard to call. The CDR3 runs to 12 residues. Trimming left V 5 bases short and J 8 bases short, with 10 bases between. In germline, CDR1 is SGHTA, CDR2 FQGNSA. The DNA for the CDR3 is TGTGCCAGCAGCCGATCCTCCCATGAGCAGTTCTTC. Its translation: CASSRSSHEQFF.

The rearrangement joins TRBV11-2 to TRBJ1-1, with 7 nucleotides matching TRBD1. CDR3 length equals 14 residues. The junction had 2 bases not matched to a gene; V was cut back by 4 bases and J by 0 bases. Germline lookup yields CDR1 SGHAT and CDR2 FQNNGV. The DNA of the CDR3 is TGTGCCAGCAGCTGGGGACAGATGAACACTGAAGCTTTCTTT. Its translation: CASSWGQMNTEAFF.

V and J are TRBV6-6 and TRBJ1-1; D is unclear. The CDR3 runs to 11 residues. The V end was cut by 5 bases, the J end by 0 bases, with 1 base between. The germline V gene encodes CDR1 MNHNY and CDR2 SVGAGI (reference sequence). The chain's CDR3 is CASSMNTEAFF. For the CDR3, the DNA is TGTGCCAGCAGTATGAACACTGAAGCTTTCTTT.

The rearrangement uses TRBV19 and TRBJ2-7; tentatively, D is TRBD1 or TRBD2 (5 bases each). Trimming left V 5 bases short and J 0 bases short, with 14 bases between. The germline V gene encodes CDR1 LNHDA and CDR2 SQIVND (reference sequence). This CDR3 contains 15 residues. CDR3 residues: CASSARDPSSYEQYF. The CDR3 nucleotides are TGTGCCAGTAGTGCCCGGGACCCTAGCTCCTACGAGCAGTACTTC.

The genes are TRBV18 and TRBJ1-5; no reliable D call. Germline V gene lookup returns CDR1 KGHSH and CDR2 LQKENI. The V gene lost 3 bases and the J gene lost 3 bases, with 9 bases spanning the gap. The CDR3 is made up of 14 amino acids. The CDR3 nucleotides are TGTGCCAGCTCACCTGGACGGAACAATCAGCCCCAGCATTTT. Translation: CASSPGRNNQPQHF.